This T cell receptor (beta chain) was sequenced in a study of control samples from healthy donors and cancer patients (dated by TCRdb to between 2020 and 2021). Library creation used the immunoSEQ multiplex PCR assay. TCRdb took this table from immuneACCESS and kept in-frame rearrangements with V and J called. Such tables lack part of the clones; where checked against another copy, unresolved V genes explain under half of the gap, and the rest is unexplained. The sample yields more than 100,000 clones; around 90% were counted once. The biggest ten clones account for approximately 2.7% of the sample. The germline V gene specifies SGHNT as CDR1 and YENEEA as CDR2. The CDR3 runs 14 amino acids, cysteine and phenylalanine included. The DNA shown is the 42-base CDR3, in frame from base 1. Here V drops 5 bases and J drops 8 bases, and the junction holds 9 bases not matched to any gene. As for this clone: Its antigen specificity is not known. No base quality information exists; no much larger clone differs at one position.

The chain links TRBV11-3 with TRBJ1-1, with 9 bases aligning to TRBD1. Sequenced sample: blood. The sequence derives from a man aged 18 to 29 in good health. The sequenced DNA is TGTGCCAGCAGCGGTCGACAGGGGGAAGCCGAAGCTTTCTTT. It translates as CASSGRQGEAEAFF.